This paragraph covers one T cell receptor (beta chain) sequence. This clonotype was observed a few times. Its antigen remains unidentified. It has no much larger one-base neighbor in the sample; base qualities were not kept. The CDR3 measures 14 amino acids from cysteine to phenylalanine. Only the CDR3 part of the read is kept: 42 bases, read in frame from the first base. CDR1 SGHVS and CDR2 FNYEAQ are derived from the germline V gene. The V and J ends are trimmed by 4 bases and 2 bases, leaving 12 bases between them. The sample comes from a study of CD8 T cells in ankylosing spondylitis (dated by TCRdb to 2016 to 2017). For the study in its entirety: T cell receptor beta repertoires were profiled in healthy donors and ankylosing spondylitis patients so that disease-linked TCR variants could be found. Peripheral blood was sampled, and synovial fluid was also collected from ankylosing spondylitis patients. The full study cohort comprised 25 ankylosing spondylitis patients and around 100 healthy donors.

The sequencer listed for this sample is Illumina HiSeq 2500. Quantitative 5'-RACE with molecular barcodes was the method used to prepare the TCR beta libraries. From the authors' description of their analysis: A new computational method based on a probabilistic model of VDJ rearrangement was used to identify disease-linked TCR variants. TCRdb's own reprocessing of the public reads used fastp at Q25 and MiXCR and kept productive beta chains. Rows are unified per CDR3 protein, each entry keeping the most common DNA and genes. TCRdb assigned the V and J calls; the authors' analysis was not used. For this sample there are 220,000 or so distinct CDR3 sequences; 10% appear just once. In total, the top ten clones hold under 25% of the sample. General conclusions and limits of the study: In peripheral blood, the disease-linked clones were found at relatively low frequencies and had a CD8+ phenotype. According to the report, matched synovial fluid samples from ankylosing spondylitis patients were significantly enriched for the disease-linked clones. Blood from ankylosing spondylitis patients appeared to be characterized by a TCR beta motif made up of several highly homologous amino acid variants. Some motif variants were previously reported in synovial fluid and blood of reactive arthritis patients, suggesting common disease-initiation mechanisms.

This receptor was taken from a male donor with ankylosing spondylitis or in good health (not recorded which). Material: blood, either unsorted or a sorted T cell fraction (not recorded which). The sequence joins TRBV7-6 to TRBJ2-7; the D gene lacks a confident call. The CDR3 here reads CASSSGLGTYEQYF. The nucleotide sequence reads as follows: TGTGCCAGCAGCTCCGGATTAGGGACCTACGAGCAGTACTTC.